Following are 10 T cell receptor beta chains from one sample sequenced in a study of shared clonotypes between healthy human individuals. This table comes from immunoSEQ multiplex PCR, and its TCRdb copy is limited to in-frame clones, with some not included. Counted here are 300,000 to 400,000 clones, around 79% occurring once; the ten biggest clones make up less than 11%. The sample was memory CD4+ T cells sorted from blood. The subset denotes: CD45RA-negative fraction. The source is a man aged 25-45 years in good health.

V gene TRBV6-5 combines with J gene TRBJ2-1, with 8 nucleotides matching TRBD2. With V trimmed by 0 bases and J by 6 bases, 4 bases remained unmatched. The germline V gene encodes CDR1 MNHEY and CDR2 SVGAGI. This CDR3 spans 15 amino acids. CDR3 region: CASSYSAGGVNEQFF. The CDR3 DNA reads TGTGCCAGCAGTTACTCTGCGGGAGGCGTCAATGAGCAGTTCTTC.

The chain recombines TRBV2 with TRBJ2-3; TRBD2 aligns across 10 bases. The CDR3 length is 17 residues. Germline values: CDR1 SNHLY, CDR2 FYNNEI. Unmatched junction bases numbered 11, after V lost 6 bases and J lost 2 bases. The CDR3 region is CASRDRRTSGYTDTQYF. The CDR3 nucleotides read TGTGCCAGCAGGGACAGGAGGACTAGCGGTTACACAGATACGCAGTATTTT.

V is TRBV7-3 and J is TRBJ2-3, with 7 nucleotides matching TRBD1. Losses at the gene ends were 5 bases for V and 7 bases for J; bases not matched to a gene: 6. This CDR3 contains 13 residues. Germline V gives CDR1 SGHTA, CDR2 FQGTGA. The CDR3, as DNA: TGTGCCAGCAGCCTAGACAGGGAGTATACGCAGTATTTT. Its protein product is CASSLDREYTQYF. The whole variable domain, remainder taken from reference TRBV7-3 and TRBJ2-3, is GAGVSQTPSNKVTEKGKYVELRCDPISGHTALYWYRQSLGQGPEFLIYFQGTGAADDSGLPNDRFFAVRPEGSVSTLKIQRTERGDSAVYLCASSLDREYTQYFGPGTRLTVL.

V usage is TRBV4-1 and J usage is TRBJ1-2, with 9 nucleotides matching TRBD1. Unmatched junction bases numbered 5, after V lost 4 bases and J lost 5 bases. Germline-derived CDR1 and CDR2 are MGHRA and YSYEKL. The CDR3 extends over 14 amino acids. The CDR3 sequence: CASSPDRGRYGYTF. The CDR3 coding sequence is TGCGCCAGCAGCCCTGACAGGGGGAGGTATGGCTACACCTTC.

The CDR3, as DNA: TGTGCCAGCAGCGATTCCCAACGACAAAGTCGGGCCAACGTCCTGACTTTC. It is translated as CASSDSQRQSRANVLTF. This chain joins TRBV7-2 and TRBJ2-6; D remains ambiguous. This CDR3 is 17 amino acids long. CDR1 SGHTA and CDR2 FQGNSA come from the germline V gene. Trimming pared 5 bases from V and 5 bases from J, leaving 19 bases between.

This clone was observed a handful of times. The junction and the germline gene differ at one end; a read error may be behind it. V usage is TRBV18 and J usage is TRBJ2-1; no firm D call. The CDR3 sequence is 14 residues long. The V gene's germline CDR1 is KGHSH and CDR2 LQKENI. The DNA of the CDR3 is TGTGCCAGCTCACCACAGCTCGAGCTAGAGATCTTGGTCTTC. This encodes CASSPQLELEILVF.

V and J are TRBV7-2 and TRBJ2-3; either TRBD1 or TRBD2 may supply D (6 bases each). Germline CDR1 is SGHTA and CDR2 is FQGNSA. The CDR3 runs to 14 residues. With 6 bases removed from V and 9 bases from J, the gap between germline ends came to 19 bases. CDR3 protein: CASRPTMGGVTQYF. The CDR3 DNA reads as TGTGCCAGCAGGCCGACCATGGGGGGCGTAACGCAGTATTTT.

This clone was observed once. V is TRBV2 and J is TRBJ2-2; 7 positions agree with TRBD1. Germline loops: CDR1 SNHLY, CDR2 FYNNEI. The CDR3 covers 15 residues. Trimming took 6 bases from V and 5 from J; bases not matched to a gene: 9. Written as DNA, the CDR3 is TGTGCCAGCAGACAAGACAGGGCGGTAACCGGGGAGCTGTTTTTT. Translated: CASRQDRAVTGELFF.

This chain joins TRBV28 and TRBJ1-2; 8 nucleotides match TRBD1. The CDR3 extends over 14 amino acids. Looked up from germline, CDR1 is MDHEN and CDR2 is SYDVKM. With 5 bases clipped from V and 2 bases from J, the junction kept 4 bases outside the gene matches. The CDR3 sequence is CASSPGDRNYGYTF. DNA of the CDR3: TGTGCCAGCAGTCCCGGGGACAGGAACTATGGCTACACCTTC.

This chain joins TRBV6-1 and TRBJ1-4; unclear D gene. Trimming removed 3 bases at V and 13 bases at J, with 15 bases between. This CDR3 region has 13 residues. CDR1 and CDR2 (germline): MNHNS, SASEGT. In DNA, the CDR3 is TGTGCCAGCAGTGACGATTTTAGGTTTAGACTGTTTTTT. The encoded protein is CASSDDFRFRLFF.